Following are 15 T cell receptor beta chains from one sample sequenced in a study of human T cells and chemical hapten exposure. As for time point: patch test 1, 2 weeks after DPC sensitization. Treatment meaning: therapeutic diphenylcyclopropenone sensitization with weekly scalp DPC. TCRdb reprocessed the RACE reads via MiXCR and lists one record per CDR3 protein. This sample has about 380,000 distinct CDR3 sequences, with around 5% found just once. This specimen consisted of whole blood, obtained in connection with sensitization to the hapten diphenylcyclopropenone (DPC). The receptors originated from a woman aged 45-65 years with alopecia areata. Some clones in this sample may be carry-over from other donors' samples.

This clonotype was recorded many times. The rearrangement joins TRBV27 to TRBJ2-7; no definite D call. From germline, CDR1 is MNHEY and CDR2 SMNVEV (reference sequence). V shed 5 bases and J shed 6 bases, with 14 bases lying between them. The length of the CDR3 is 13 residues. Written as DNA, the CDR3 is TGTGCCAGCAGTAGGAGCGCAGGCGGCGAGCAGTACTTC. Translation: CASSRSAGGEQYF.

This chain connects TRBV7-8 to TRBJ1-3; no clear D gene. The V gene's germline CDR1 is SGHVS and CDR2 FQNEAQ. CDR3 size: 16 residues. V lost 5 bases and J 0 bases, leaving 14 bases between the germline ends. CDR3 sequence (DNA): TGTGCCAGCAGCCCCCAAGAGGGCCGCTCTGGAAACACCATATATTTT. This gives the protein CASSPQEGRSGNTIYF.

V is TRBV5-4 and J is TRBJ2-1; D is perhaps TRBD1 or TRBD2 (5 bases each). V dropped 0 bases and J dropped 10 bases, with 11 bases sitting between them. CDR3 length equals 13 residues. Germline V lookup: CDR1 SGHNT, CDR2 YYREEE (reference sequence). The CDR3 nucleotides are TGTGCCAGCAGCTTGGCCATCGGGGCAGAGCAGTTCTTC. Translated, it gives CASSLAIGAEQFF.

This clonotype appeared many times. This chain links TRBV20-1 with TRBJ2-6; D might be TRBD1 (5 bases). The CDR3 sequence is 13 residues long. Germline V gene data show CDR1 as DFQATT and CDR2 as SNEGSKA (reference sequence). Trimming left V 6 bases short and J 2 bases short, with 8 bases between. The CDR3 coding sequence is TGCAGTGCCCCAGGGACTGGGGCCAACGTCCTGACTTTC. The encoded protein is CSAPGTGANVLTF.

In its sample, this clonotype was seen a few times. The chain employs TRBV3-1 and TRBJ2-3; D is undetermined. CDR3 length: 15 residues. Germline-derived CDR1 and CDR2 are LGHDT and YNNKEL (reference sequence). Trimming stripped 1 base from V and 4 bases from J, with 12 bases between. The CDR3 region is CASSQAVGYSDTQYF. The CDR3 nucleotides are TGTGCCAGCAGCCAAGCAGTGGGCTACTCAGATACGCAGTATTTT.

This clonotype was seen ten or more times. The chain employs TRBV9 and TRBJ2-7, with 12 nucleotides matching TRBD1. Germline CDR1 SGDLS, CDR2 YYNGEE. The length of the CDR3 is 15 residues. The trim removed 4 bases at V and 6 bases at J, leaving 8 bases unmatched. CDR3 amino acids: CASSLGGTGGGEQYF. Here the CDR3 DNA reads TGTGCCAGCAGCTTAGGTGGGACAGGGGGCGGCGAGCAGTACTTC.

This clonotype was counted many times. The J gene is TRBJ1-4, the V gene TRBV12-3 or TRBV12-4, with 8 nucleotides matching TRBD1. With 1 base clipped from V and 8 bases from J, the junction kept 15 bases outside the gene matches. The length of the CDR3 is 18 residues. CDR3 protein: CASSLGTGLGPDLEKLFF. CDR3 DNA sequence: TGTGCCAGCAGTTTAGGGACAGGGTTGGGGCCCGATTTGGAAAAACTGTTTTTT.

The CDR3 reads CASSEWRGEEQYF. The CDR3 DNA reads as TGTGCCAGCAGTGAATGGCGGGGTGAGGAGCAGTACTTC. The chain couples TRBV2 to TRBJ2-7, with D tentatively TRBD2 (6 bases). The CDR3 length is 13 residues. Per the germline V gene, CDR1 is SNHLY and CDR2 is FYNNEI. V was shortened by 2 bases and J by 7 bases, with 12 bases between the two germline ends.

This clonotype was found a few times. The chain couples TRBV9 to TRBJ2-1; 11 nucleotides align to TRBD2. Germline V lookup: CDR1 SGDLS, CDR2 YYNGEE. J was trimmed by 5 bases and V by 0 bases; bases with no gene match: 1. The CDR3 is 15 residues long. In DNA, the CDR3 is TGTGCCAGCAGCGTAGTTAGCGGGAGGGACAATGAGCAGTTCTTC. This translates into CASSVVSGRDNEQFF.

This clonotype was seen many times. The chain has TRBV12-3 or TRBV12-4 and TRBJ1-1; maybe TRBD1 (5 bases). This CDR3 contains 10 residues. V lost 8 bases, J lost 10 bases, and 11 bases lay in between. CDR3 sequence: CASGHWAAFF. The DNA of the CDR3 is TGTGCCAGCGGACATTGGGCAGCTTTCTTT.

This clonotype was detected ten times or more. The V and J genes are TRBV28 and TRBJ1-5; D is undetermined. This CDR3 comprises 16 residues. The germline V gene encodes CDR1 MDHEN and CDR2 SYDVKM. The ends were cut back, 2 bases at V and 3 bases at J, with 14 bases in the middle. This CDR3 reads CASSLRSRRNNQPQHF. In DNA form, the CDR3 reads TGTGCCAGCAGTTTAAGAAGCCGACGCAACAATCAGCCCCAGCATTTT.

This clonotype was seen more than once but under ten times. The CDR3 is CASSYSRAVNYGYTF. CDR3 bases: TGTGCCAGCAGTTACTCGCGGGCCGTCAACTATGGCTACACCTTC. The chain employs TRBV6-5 and TRBJ1-2; D ambiguous. The CDR3 runs 15 residues. Per the germline V gene, CDR1 is MNHEY and CDR2 is SVGAGI. The V and J ends lost 0 bases and 2 bases respectively, with 10 bases between them.

This clonotype was seen a few times. The genes are TRBV6-1 and TRBJ2-3; D remains ambiguous. The CDR3 has 15 amino acids. Trimming left V 2 bases short and J 5 bases short, with 14 bases between. Looked up from germline, CDR1 is MNHNS and CDR2 is SASEGT. The CDR3 bases are TGTGCCAGCAGTGAAAGGGCAGTAAGGCGAGATACGCAGTATTTT. It is translated as CASSERAVRRDTQYF.

This clonotype was counted ten times or more. The gene calls are TRBV20-1 and TRBJ2-3; TRBD2 aligns across 8 bases. Germline values: CDR1 DFQATT, CDR2 SNEGSKA (reference sequence). The CDR3 contains 14 residues. J was trimmed by 2 bases and V by 3 bases; bases with no gene match: 4. CDR3 coding DNA: TGCAGTGCTAGGCTAGCGGGTATCACAGATACGCAGTATTTT. Protein: CSARLAGITDTQYF.

This clonotype was detected only a few times. The rearrangement links TRBV19 to TRBJ2-7, with TRBD1 matching over 10 bases. CDR1 is LNHDA, CDR2 SQIVND, per germline (reference sequence). The CDR3 is 14 residues long. Losses at the gene ends were 5 bases for V and 5 bases for J; bases not matched to a gene: 6. The CDR3 sequence is CASSARQGADEQYF. In DNA, the CDR3 is TGTGCCAGTAGTGCCAGACAGGGGGCGGACGAGCAGTACTTC.